This is a list of T cell receptor beta chains from one sample in a study of blood T cell repertoires in COVID-19. Produced via immunoSEQ multiplex PCR; TCRdb's table is partial and in-frame only. The sample yields approximately 170,000 clones, approximately 80% seen once. Material: PBMCs or T cells enriched from blood (not recorded which). These receptors all stem from a woman aged 45-60 years who had recovered from COVID-19. Both conserved end residues are part of each CDR3. The order of the fields is J gene, V gene, D gene, clone size, CDR3 DNA, CDR3 protein. The D gene is left open where the match is weak. Size is stated for part of the rows, as once, few or many counts, or as a class when the clone is expanded.

J: TRBJ2-1; V: TRBV29-1; D: -; size: -; DNA: TGCAGCGTTGAAGATTGGTACGGTGCTAATGAGCAGTTCTTC; CDR3: CSVEDWYGANEQFF
J: TRBJ1-5; V: TRBV10-3; D: TRBD1; size: -; DNA: TGTGCCATCAGTGCACAGGGGGGCAATCAGCCCCAGCATTTT; CDR3: CAISAQGGNQPQHF
J: TRBJ2-5; V: TRBV25-1; D: -; size: -; DNA: TGTGCCAGCAGGGCCGCCAGGGGTGGGGAGACCCAGTACTTC; CDR3: CASRAARGGETQYF
J: TRBJ1-5; V: TRBV28; D: -; size: -; DNA: TGTGCCAGCAGACAACAGAGTCGTAGCAATCAGCCCCAGCATTTT; CDR3: CASRQQSRSNQPQHF
J: TRBJ2-7; V: TRBV6-5; D: TRBD1; size: -; DNA: TGTGCCAGCAAGACAGGGGGCTCCGTGTACGAGCAGTACTTC; CDR3: CASKTGGSVYEQYF
J: TRBJ2-1; V: TRBV9; D: TRBD1; size: -; DNA: TGTGCCAGCAGCGCACATCCGGGACAGGGACTCAATGAGCAGTTCTTC; CDR3: CASSAHPGQGLNEQFF
J: TRBJ2-2; V: TRBV28; D: -; size: -; DNA: TGTGCCAGCACGGCAGGGGGGCGCACCGGGGAGCTGTTTTTT; CDR3: CASTAGGRTGELFF
J: TRBJ1-1; V: TRBV12-3/TRBV12-4; D: TRBD1; size: -; DNA: TGTGCCAGCCGCCAGGGGGTAAACACTGAAGCTTTCTTT; CDR3: CASRQGVNTEAFF
J: TRBJ1-1; V: TRBV2; D: TRBD1; size: -; DNA: TGTGCCAGCAGGACAGGGGGCGCGAGGGGGAACACTGAAGCTTTCTTT; CDR3: CASRTGGARGNTEAFF
J: TRBJ2-4; V: TRBV4-2; D: TRBD2; size: -; DNA: TGTGCCAGCAGCCAAGTGGGTCGAGAGACTAGCGGACGACTAGCCAAAAACATTCAGTACTTC; CDR3: CASSQVGRETSGRLAKNIQYF
J: TRBJ2-7; V: TRBV6-2/TRBV6-3; D: -; size: -; DNA: TGTGCCAGCAGTTTCGCCGGGGGAAGAGGCTCCTACGAGCAGTACTTC; CDR3: CASSFAGGRGSYEQYF
J: TRBJ2-1; V: TRBV29-1; D: -; size: -; DNA: TGCAGCGTCCTACAGGATGAGCAGTTCTTC; CDR3: CSVLQDEQFF
J: TRBJ2-3; V: TRBV11-3; D: -; size: -; DNA: TGTGCCAGCAGCCCCGGAGGGGCTTCCACAGATACGCAGTATTTT; CDR3: CASSPGGASTDTQYF
J: TRBJ1-1; V: TRBV29-1; D: -; size: once; DNA: TGCAGCGTGGGATCAGGGGAGAACACTGAAGCTTTCTTT; CDR3: CSVGSGENTEAFF
J: TRBJ1-4; V: TRBV19; D: TRBD1; size: -; DNA: TGTGCCAGTAGTTTGCCCCGGGACAGGGCTTATGAAAAACTGTTTTTT; CDR3: CASSLPRDRAYEKLFF
J: TRBJ2-2; V: TRBV6-5; D: TRBD1; size: -; DNA: TGTGCCAGCAGTAAACAGGGGGTCGGGGAGCTGTTTTTT; CDR3: CASSKQGVGELFF
J: TRBJ1-5; V: TRBV19; D: -; size: -; DNA: TGTGCCAGTACCAAGACAGGCCAGGGTCAGCCCCAGCATTTT; CDR3: CASTKTGQGQPQHF
J: TRBJ2-2; V: TRBV19; D: TRBD2; size: -; DNA: TGTGCCAGTAGTATAGATCACGGGGCTAGCGGGAGTCGGAACGGGGAGCTGTTTTTT; CDR3: CASSIDHGASGSRNGELFF
J: TRBJ1-5; V: TRBV5-1; D: -; size: -; DNA: TGCGCCAGCAGCTTGGACTTAAATCAGCCCCAGCATTTT; CDR3: CASSLDLNQPQHF
J: TRBJ2-7; V: TRBV6-6; D: -; size: -; DNA: TGTGCCAGCAGCCGACAAGGGAGCTCCTACGAGCAGTACTTC; CDR3: CASSRQGSSYEQYF
J: TRBJ1-2; V: TRBV6-6; D: -; size: -; DNA: TGTGCCAGCAGTTACTCGATTCCCCCGGTGGGCGATGGCTACACCTTC; CDR3: CASSYSIPPVGDGYTF
J: TRBJ1-1; V: TRBV7-2; D: -; size: -; DNA: TGTGCCAGCAGCTTAGTGGCGGCCGTCATGAACACTGAAGCTTTCTTT; CDR3: CASSLVAAVMNTEAFF
J: TRBJ2-7; V: TRBV5-5; D: TRBD1; size: -; DNA: TGTGCCAGCAGCTGGGGACAGGGAAGTTCCTACGAGCAGTACTTC; CDR3: CASSWGQGSSYEQYF
J: TRBJ1-2; V: TRBV13; D: TRBD1; size: -; DNA: TGTGCCAGCAGCGCTGGACAGGGACGCGGCTACACCTTC; CDR3: CASSAGQGRGYTF
J: TRBJ2-6; V: TRBV19; D: -; size: -; DNA: TGTGCCAGTAGGGGGAGCGGATTGAACTCTGGGGCCAACGTCCTGACTTTC; CDR3: CASRGSGLNSGANVLTF
J: TRBJ2-3; V: TRBV5-6; D: -; size: -; DNA: TGTGCCAGCAGCTTGGTTTCGGGGAGGACAGATACGCAGTATTTT; CDR3: CASSLVSGRTDTQYF
J: TRBJ2-7; V: TRBV28; D: -; size: few; DNA: TGTGCCAGCAGTTTATGGTCCGTAGGGGACTACGAGCAGTACTTC; CDR3: CASSLWSVGDYEQYF
J: TRBJ2-5; V: TRBV11-3; D: -; size: -; DNA: TGTGCCAGCAGCTTAGGTTCACAGGGAAGGCAAGAGACCCAGTACTTC; CDR3: CASSLGSQGRQETQYF
J: TRBJ1-1; V: TRBV9; D: -; size: once; DNA: TGTGCCAGCAGCGGATGGCACACTGAAGCTTTCTTT; CDR3: CASSGWHTEAFF
J: TRBJ1-5; V: TRBV4-2; D: -; size: -; DNA: TGTGCCAGCAGCCAAGAGGGGCTACCCCAGAATCAGCCCCAGCATTTT; CDR3: CASSQEGLPQNQPQHF
J: TRBJ1-2; V: TRBV7-2; D: TRBD1; size: -; DNA: TGTGCCAGCAGCTTTCACAGGGGGGTGGACTATGGCTACACCTTC; CDR3: CASSFHRGVDYGYTF
J: TRBJ2-3; V: TRBV10-3; D: TRBD2; size: -; DNA: TGTGCCAGCGGCGGGACTAGCGGGAGCACAGATACGCAGTATTTT; CDR3: CASGGTSGSTDTQYF
J: TRBJ2-5; V: TRBV18; D: TRBD2; size: -; DNA: TGTGCCAGCTCCCCAGCGGGGGGAGGAGAGACCCAGTACTTC; CDR3: CASSPAGGGETQYF
J: TRBJ1-5; V: TRBV4-1; D: -; size: -; DNA: TGCGCCAGCAGCCAAGAGCATACGGTTAGCAATCAGCCCCAGCATTTT; CDR3: CASSQEHTVSNQPQHF
J: TRBJ2-3; V: TRBV6-5; D: TRBD2; size: -; DNA: TGTGCCAGCAGTTACGGCGGGGGGCAAACAGATACGCAGTATTTT; CDR3: CASSYGGGQTDTQYF
J: TRBJ1-2; V: TRBV6-2/TRBV6-3; D: -; size: -; DNA: TGTGCCAGCAGTTACCCTATTACAGGGAATAAGGACTATGGCTACACCTTC; CDR3: CASSYPITGNKDYGYTF
J: TRBJ1-1; V: TRBV28; D: -; size: -; DNA: TGTGCCAGCAGTTTCCAGGGAGGGAGCACTGAAGCTTTCTTT; CDR3: CASSFQGGSTEAFF
J: TRBJ2-7; V: TRBV21-1; D: -; size: -; DNA: TGTGCCAGCAGCAAAGAGCTGGCGGGAACCCCACCTTCATTCTTGTACTTC; CDR3: CASSKELAGTPPSFLYF
J: TRBJ1-5; V: TRBV7-9; D: -; size: -; DNA: TGTGCCAGCAGCGCGAGCCAAAATCAGCCCCAGCATTTT; CDR3: CASSASQNQPQHF
J: TRBJ2-7; V: TRBV28; D: TRBD2; size: -; DNA: TGTGCCAGCAGTCCGGGAGGACAATCCTACGAGCAGTACTTC; CDR3: CASSPGGQSYEQYF
J: TRBJ2-2; V: TRBV19; D: TRBD2; size: once; DNA: TGTGCCAGTAGTATCAAATCGGGGGGAATGGCCGGGGAGCTGTTTTTT; CDR3: CASSIKSGGMAGELFF
J: TRBJ2-2; V: TRBV29-1; D: -; size: -; DNA: TGCAGCGTTGAATTCCGGGCAGGGCACACCGGGGAGCTGTTTTTT; CDR3: CSVEFRAGHTGELFF
J: TRBJ1-5; V: TRBV9; D: -; size: -; DNA: TGTGCCAGCAGCGACGACGTGACCGGGAAGCCCCAGCATTTT; CDR3: CASSDDVTGKPQHF
J: TRBJ1-2; V: TRBV6-5; D: TRBD1; size: -; DNA: TGTGCCAGCAGTTACTCGCAGGGGGGTCCTTATGGCTACACCTTC; CDR3: CASSYSQGGPYGYTF
J: TRBJ2-1; V: TRBV6-5; D: TRBD2; size: -; DNA: TGTGCCAGCAGTTCGGCGGGAGGTATAGCTTTGCTTGAGCAGTTCTTC; CDR3: CASSSAGGIALLEQFF
J: TRBJ1-3; V: TRBV18; D: -; size: -; DNA: TGTGCCAGCTCACCAGCACGCGACTCTGGAAACACCATATATTTT; CDR3: CASSPARDSGNTIYF
J: TRBJ1-4; V: TRBV7-9; D: -; size: -; DNA: TGTGCCAGCAGCTTAGGAGTATCAAATGAAAAACTGTTTTTT; CDR3: CASSLGVSNEKLFF
J: TRBJ1-2; V: TRBV7-2; D: -; size: -; DNA: TGTGCCAGCAGCCCCCAGTCGGGTAACCAGAATGGCTACACCTTC; CDR3: CASSPQSGNQNGYTF
J: TRBJ2-7; V: TRBV5-4; D: TRBD1; size: -; DNA: TGTGCCAGCAGCTCCGGGACAGGAGCAATTTACGAGCAGTACTTC; CDR3: CASSSGTGAIYEQYF
J: TRBJ2-1; V: TRBV5-1; D: -; size: -; DNA: TGCGCCAGCAGCAAGTTCCAGAATGAGCAGTTCTTC; CDR3: CASSKFQNEQFF